This record covers a single T cell receptor beta chain. Its cognate antigen has yet to be identified. Qualities for individual bases were not recorded, and no much larger clone is one base off. This sample was included in a study of T cell responses to AZD1222 COVID-19 vaccine listed by TCRdb under 2021. Regarding the complete study: AZD1222 recipients whose second dose came at about 4 weeks and those whose second dose came at about 12 weeks were combined into one group, since spike-specific TCR depth and breadth did not differ between the two schedules. A total of roughly 240 trial participants underwent TCR sequencing, of whom some 210 received two doses of AZD1222 and about 25 received two doses of the MenACWY control vaccine. Trial participants were enrolled into age subgroups of 18-55, 56-69 and 70-plus years, which contained 148, 28 and 57 TCR-sequenced participants, respectively.

The research as a whole found: Participants were mostly white British and included more females than males, and it was suggested by the authors that clonal diversity may have been underestimated. Conclusions about previously exposed vaccinees were limited because only six AZD1222 recipients were SARS-CoV-2 seropositive at baseline. In the small 56-69-year group, the increase in depth fell short of significance, most likely because of low power. After two AZD1222 doses, both the breadth and the depth of spike-specific TCRs were significantly higher than at day 0 and than in MenACWY recipients. Reportedly, almost half of the unique spike-specific TCRs recognized epitopes lying outside the regions that are mutated in the B.1.351 and B.1.1.7 variants. Because no day 14 peak-response samples were available, the repertoires could be characterized only after the peak T cell response. The vaccine-associated CD4 TCRs covered the entire spike protein, and the dominant responses fell in regions 160-218 and 743-854.

The CDR3 regions of human TCRbeta chains were analyzed by immunosequencing. In the paper's pipeline: Repertoire TCRs were checked for matches against a reference library of SARS-CoV-2-specific TCRs that had been generated using the MIRA antigen-specificity platform. Breadth meant the fraction of unique TCRs that were SARS-CoV-2-associated, whereas depth meant the fraction of total T cells that were SARS-CoV-2-associated. Using the MIRA data, each spike-specific TCR was assigned both to the spike region to which the TCR was reactive and to a CD4 or CD8 class. Log10-transformed breadth and depth values were compared by one-way ANOVA with Sidak's multiple comparisons tests. As stored in TCRdb, this immuneACCESS dataset retains in-frame rearrangements with V and J assigned. A fraction of the clones does not appear; measured against another copy, unresolved V genes explain less than half of the discrepancy, and the remainder lacks a known reason. V, J and clone size were drawn from that table, and D and trimming were deduced from the DNA. The sample table lists more than 95,000 clones, 70% to 90% of them with a count of one. The ten biggest clones cover about 10% of the sample.

V lost 0 bases and J lost 4 bases, and the count of bases not matched to a germline gene is 19. Reading the germline V gene (reference sequence) gives CDR1 LGHDT and CDR2 YNNKEL. Inclusive of the bounding cysteine and phenylalanine, the CDR3 is 20 residues long. CDR3 DNA only is kept here, 60 bases in frame from base 1. Reading the label with the study, this specimen's time point is: baseline before first vaccination. Vaccinee samples were obtained from the UK trials COV001 and COV002, which included a single-blind randomized controlled phase 2/3 trial of AZD1222 (ChAdOx1 nCoV-19) in healthy adults. Trial participant PBMC samples were collected at day 0 and day 28 after the second dose for TCRbeta chain sequencing.

Recombination joined TRBV3-1 (or the pseudogene TRBV3-2) with TRBJ1-2, with 8 bases in between that match TRBD1. Sequenced material: peripheral blood, taken on day 0 of AZD1222 vaccination. This clonotype was obtained from an adult in good health. The CDR3 in this case is CASSQEGFQDRVTQTYGYTF. The DNA reads TGTGCCAGCAGCCAAGAAGGTTTTCAGGACAGGGTCACCCAAACCTATGGCTACACCTTC.